Listed below are T cell receptor beta chains from one sample, sequenced in a study. TCRdb reanalysed the RT-PCR reads using MiXCR and keeps one entry per CDR3 protein. The table has almost 700,000 distinct CDR3 sequences, 13% to 15% seen once; the top ten hold 3.6%. The sample comprised memory CD4+ T cells from blood. The receptors stem from a female donor in good health, serving as a healthy control. Both conserved end residues are trimmed from each CDR3.

TRBV20-1	TRBJ2-5	SARPPTKPTETQY
TRBV10-3	TRBJ2-1	AITAGGNNEQF
TRBV4-1	TRBJ2-3	ASSQSMSSRSTDTQY
TRBV5-5	TRBJ2-4	ASSLVENIQY
TRBV5-1	TRBJ2-7	ASSLDSLAGSYEQY
TRBV7-2	TRBJ2-7	ASSTRRLAGVNEQY
TRBV24-1	TRBJ2-5	ATGDYRSSETQY
TRBV20-1	TRBJ1-5	SARENTLSQPQH
TRBV3-1	TRBJ1-5	ASSGAGGQPQH
TRBV7-6	TRBJ2-7	ASSLDRTREQY
TRBV20-1	TRBJ1-1	SAKGPPMNTEAF
TRBV12-3/TRBV12-4	TRBJ1-5	ASSRHNQPQH
TRBV2	TRBJ2-3	ASSDRGILADTQY
TRBV29-1	TRBJ2-7	SAHDRAYEQY
TRBV5-1	TRBJ1-2	ASTSQDPNYGYT
TRBV12-3/TRBV12-4	TRBJ1-3	ASSRGGYTIY
TRBV6-2/TRBV6-3	TRBJ2-1	ASSYSVNSGLLYNEQF
TRBV5-1	TRBJ1-1	ASSVQGEFTEAF
TRBV5-1	TRBJ2-1	ASSADWARGNEQF
TRBV6-5	TRBJ1-5	ASRLNRYQPQH
TRBV6-1	TRBJ1-5	ASSAPGSSQPQH
TRBV9	TRBJ2-3	ASSVDGTDTQY
TRBV7-2	TRBJ1-1	ASSRAMNTEAF
TRBV6-5	TRBJ2-7	ASSYEPSSYEQY
TRBV6-2/TRBV6-3	TRBJ2-7	ASSYRRIDYEQY
TRBV5-1	TRBJ2-3	ASSTNGGHTTDTQY
TRBV11-2	TRBJ2-2	ASSPGTSITGELF
TRBV25-1	TRBJ2-7	ASSGGTINSYEQY
TRBV10-3	TRBJ1-4	AISRDGSNEKLF
TRBV28	TRBJ2-7	ASGGAPYEQY